This TCR beta chain was identified in a study of blood T cell repertoires in COVID-19. Study in general: From the United States, Italy and Spain came samples of acute and convalescent COVID-19. Sources were T cells, B-cell-depleted T cells, or PBMCs; the material itself was cDNA or gDNA.

CDR1 SGHRS and CDR2 YFSETQ come from the germline V gene. This CDR3 spans 15 amino acids. With 0 bases clipped from V and 0 bases from J, the junction kept 1 base outside the gene matches. How the authors handled the data: Estimation of nucleated cell counts relied on the amplification of reference gene primers. Repertoires were generated with immunoSEQ multiplex PCR, while TCRdb's copy carries only in-frame clones and drops some. The DNA was the basis for D and trimming; V, J and clone size are from that table. The data contain tens of thousands of clones, roughly 85% of them singletons. Sequencing used peripheral blood. V gene TRBV5-1 combines with J gene TRBJ2-3, with 7 nucleotides matching TRBD1. This TCR came from a man aged 60 to 75 with acute or convalescent COVID-19. In DNA form, the CDR3 reads TGCGCCAGCAGCTTGGAGACAGGGAGCACAGATACGCAGTATTTT. This sequence encodes CASSLETGSTDTQYF.